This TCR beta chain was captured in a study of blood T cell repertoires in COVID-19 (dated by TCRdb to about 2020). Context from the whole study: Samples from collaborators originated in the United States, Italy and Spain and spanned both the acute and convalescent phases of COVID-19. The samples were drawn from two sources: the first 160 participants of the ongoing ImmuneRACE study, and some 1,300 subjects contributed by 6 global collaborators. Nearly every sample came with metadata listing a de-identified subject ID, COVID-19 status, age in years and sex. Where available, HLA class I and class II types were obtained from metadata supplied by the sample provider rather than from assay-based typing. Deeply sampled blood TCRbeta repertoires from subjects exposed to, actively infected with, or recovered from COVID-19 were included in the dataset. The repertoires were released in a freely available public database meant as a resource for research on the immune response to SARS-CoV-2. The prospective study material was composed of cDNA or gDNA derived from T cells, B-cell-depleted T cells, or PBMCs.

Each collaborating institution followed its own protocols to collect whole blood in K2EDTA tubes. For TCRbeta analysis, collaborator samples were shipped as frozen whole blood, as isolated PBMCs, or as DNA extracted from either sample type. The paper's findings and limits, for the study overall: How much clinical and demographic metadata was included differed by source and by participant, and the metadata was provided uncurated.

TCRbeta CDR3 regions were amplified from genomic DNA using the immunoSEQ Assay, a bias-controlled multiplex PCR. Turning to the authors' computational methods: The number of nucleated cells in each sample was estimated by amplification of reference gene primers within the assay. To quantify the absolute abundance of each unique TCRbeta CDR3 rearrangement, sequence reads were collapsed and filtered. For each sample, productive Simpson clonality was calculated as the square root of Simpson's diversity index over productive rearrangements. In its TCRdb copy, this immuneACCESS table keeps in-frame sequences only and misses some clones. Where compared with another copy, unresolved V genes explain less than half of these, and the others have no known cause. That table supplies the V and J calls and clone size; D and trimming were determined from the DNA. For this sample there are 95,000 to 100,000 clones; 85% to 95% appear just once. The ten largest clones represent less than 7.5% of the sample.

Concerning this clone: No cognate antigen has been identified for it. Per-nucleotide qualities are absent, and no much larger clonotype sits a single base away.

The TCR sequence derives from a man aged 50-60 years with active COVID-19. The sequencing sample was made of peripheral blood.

The CDR3 sequence is CASSAGTTTGELFF. The nucleotides are TGTGCCAGCAGTGCCGGGACTACCACCGGGGAGCTGTTTTTT. In this chain, TRBV9 is recombined with TRBJ2-2; a stretch of 7 junction bases matches TRBD2. Trimmed from V: 5 bases; trimmed from J: 4 bases; junction bases lacking a gene match: 5. From cysteine to phenylalanine, the CDR3 is 14 amino acids long. Of the read, only the CDR3 DNA is kept; its 42 bases are in frame from base 1. Reading the germline V gene gives CDR1 SGDLS and CDR2 YYNGEE.